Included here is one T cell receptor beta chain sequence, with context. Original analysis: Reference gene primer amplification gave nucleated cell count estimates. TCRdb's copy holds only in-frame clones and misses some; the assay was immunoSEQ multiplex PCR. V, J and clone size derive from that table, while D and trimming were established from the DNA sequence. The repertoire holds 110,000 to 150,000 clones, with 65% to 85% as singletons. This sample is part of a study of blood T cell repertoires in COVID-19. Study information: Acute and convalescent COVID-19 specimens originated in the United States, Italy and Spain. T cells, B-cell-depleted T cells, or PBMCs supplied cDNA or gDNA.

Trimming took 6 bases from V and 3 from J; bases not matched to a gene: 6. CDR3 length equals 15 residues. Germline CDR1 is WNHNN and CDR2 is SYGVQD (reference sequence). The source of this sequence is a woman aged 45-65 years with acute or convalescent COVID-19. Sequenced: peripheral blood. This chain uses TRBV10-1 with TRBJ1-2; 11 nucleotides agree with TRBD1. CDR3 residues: CASSRGGQGDYGYTF. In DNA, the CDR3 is TGCGCCAGCAGCCGAGGGGGACAGGGGGACTATGGCTACACCTTC.